Below are 27 T cell receptor beta chains sequenced from a single sample in a study of blood T cell repertoires in COVID-19. Assay: immunoSEQ multiplex PCR; the TCRdb copy retains only in-frame clones and omits some. Among over 200,000 clones listed, 70% to 90% were seen once. The specimen was peripheral blood. The receptors stem from a middle-aged man with acute or convalescent COVID-19.

This clone has just one count. The V and J genes are TRBV12-3 or TRBV12-4 and TRBJ2-7; no definite D call. V was pared by 3 bases and J by 2 bases, with 8 bases between. The CDR3 is 13 amino acids. The CDR3 region has the DNA TGTGCCAGCAGTTTTGTTAGTCCCTACGAGCAGTACTTC. It yields the protein CASSFVSPYEQYF.

The chain recombines TRBV24-1 with TRBJ2-1, with D perhaps matching TRBD1 (6 bases). Germline V lookup: CDR1 KGHDR, CDR2 SFDVKD. V was clipped by 6 bases and J by 0 bases, with 11 bases between them. The CDR3 runs 15 residues. CDR3 sequence: CATSPADSSYNEQFF. DNA for the CDR3: TGTGCCACCAGTCCGGCGGACAGCTCCTACAATGAGCAGTTCTTC.

The CDR3 DNA reads as TGTGCCAGCAGTTTCGGTTTCACAGATACGCAGTATTTT. As protein: CASSFGFTDTQYF. The rearrangement uses TRBV12-3 or TRBV12-4 and TRBJ2-3, with D unclear. V lost 3 bases to trimming and J lost 2 bases, with 6 bases between them. The CDR3 is 13 amino acids.

This clone was found once. V gene TRBV2 combines with J gene TRBJ2-7, with 12 bases identical to TRBD2. The CDR3 length is 13 residues. Germline loops: CDR1 SNHLY, CDR2 FYNNEI. The V and J ends lost 7 bases and 7 bases, in that order; junction bases with no gene match: 5. The DNA for the CDR3 is TGTGCCAGCAAACCTAGCGGGAGGGGAGAGCAGTACTTC. Protein sequence: CASKPSGRGEQYF.

The rearrangement uses TRBV6-5 and TRBJ2-7, with 7 positions matching TRBD1. CDR3 length equals 14 residues. After removal of 4 bases from V and 0 bases from J, the junction contained 3 bases not matched to a gene. Per the germline V gene, CDR1 is MNHEY and CDR2 is SVGAGI. The CDR3 DNA reads as TGTGCCAGCAGTTGGGACAGCCGCTCCTACGAGCAGTACTTC. Protein product: CASSWDSRSYEQYF.

The chain is built from TRBV7-6 and TRBJ2-2; no firm D call. Germline CDR1 reads SGHVS; CDR2 reads FNYEAQ. The CDR3 is made up of 12 amino acids. V was cut by 1 base and J by 9 bases, with 6 bases left in between. This CDR3 is CASSLDSWELFF. Here the CDR3 DNA reads TGTGCCAGCAGCTTAGACTCATGGGAGCTGTTTTTT.

The rearrangement links TRBV19 to TRBJ2-7, with TRBD1 matching over 10 bases. Germline V lookup: CDR1 LNHDA, CDR2 SQIVND (reference sequence). The CDR3 has 14 residues. With V trimmed by 4 bases and J by 7 bases, 7 bases remained unmatched. This CDR3 is CASSKGQGTGEQYF. The CDR3 DNA reads TGTGCCAGTAGTAAGGGACAGGGGACTGGGGAGCAGTACTTC.

The rearrangement links TRBV3-1 (or the pseudogene TRBV3-2) to TRBJ1-2; D is ambiguous. Trimming removed 1 base from V and 5 bases from J, with 14 bases in between. This CDR3 has 15 residues. Germline CDR1 is LGHDT and CDR2 is YNNKEL (reference sequence). CDR3 sequence reads: CASSQVGSGGYGYTF. In DNA, the CDR3 is TGTGCCAGCAGCCAAGTAGGTTCAGGAGGGTATGGCTACACCTTC.

This clone showed up just a few times. V gene TRBV9 combines with J gene TRBJ1-4; D is perhaps TRBD1 (6 bases). Trimming removed 4 bases from V and 3 bases from J, with 16 bases in between. This CDR3 contains 16 residues. CDR1 and CDR2 (germline): SGDLS, YYNGEE. Written as DNA, the CDR3 is TGTGCCAGCAGCCGGACAGCCTCGCCGGCTAATGAAAAACTGTTTTTT. The encoded protein is CASSRTASPANEKLFF.

The rearrangement joins TRBV19 to TRBJ1-1; possibly TRBD1 for D (5 bases). V lost 1 base, J lost 5 bases, and 17 bases lay in between. Germline V gives CDR1 LNHDA, CDR2 SQIVND (reference sequence). CDR3 size: 16 residues. DNA for the CDR3: TGTGCCAGTAGTATAGTAGGTTGGGGCGGAAGGACTGAAGCTTTCTTT. The encoded protein is CASSIVGWGGRTEAFF. The full variable domain, with the rest looked up from reference TRBV19 and TRBJ1-1, is DGGITQSPKYLFRKEGQNVTLSCEQNLNHDAMYWYRQDPGQGLRLIYYSQIVNDFQKGDIAEGYSVSREKKESFPLTVTSAQKNPTAFYLCASSIVGWGGRTEAFFGQGTRLTVV.

This sequence joins TRBV24-1 and TRBJ2-1; D not certain. CDR3 length: 12 amino acids. Germline V CDR1 and CDR2: KGHDR, SFDVKD. V was cut by 4 bases and J by 10 bases, with 10 bases left in between. The CDR3 DNA reads TGTGCCACCAGTGACCCGAGTAAGGAGCAGTTCTTC. Its protein is CATSDPSKEQFF.

The chain carries TRBV11-3 and TRBJ1-1; D is uncertain. Per the germline V gene, CDR1 is SGHNT and CDR2 is YENEEA. This CDR3 is 13 amino acids long. The germline V and J ends were trimmed by 3 bases and 4 bases, with 9 bases remaining between them. This CDR3 reads CASSFESGTEAFF. The CDR3 DNA follows: TGTGCCAGCAGCTTCGAATCAGGCACTGAAGCTTTCTTT. The complete variable domain, with remaining parts taken from reference TRBV11-3 and TRBJ1-1, reads EAGVVQSPRYKIIEKKQPVAFWCNPISGHNTLYWYLQNLGQGPELLIRYENEEAVDDSQLPKDRFSAERLKGVDSTLKIQPAELGDSAVYLCASSFESGTEAFFGQGTRLTVV.

V usage is TRBV9 and J usage is TRBJ2-7, with 7 bases lining up with TRBD1. The CDR3 is made up of 14 amino acids. From germline, CDR1 is SGDLS and CDR2 YYNGEE. J gave up 2 bases and V 3 bases, and 5 bases lay outside the gene matches. The CDR3 region is CASSEGARPYEQYF. For the CDR3, the DNA is TGTGCCAGCAGCGAGGGGGCGCGGCCCTACGAGCAGTACTTC.

This clone was seen only a few times. V and J are TRBV6-6 and TRBJ1-4, with 7 bases fitting TRBD1. After removal of 6 bases from V and 3 bases from J, the junction contained 19 bases not matched to a gene. CDR3 length: 19 amino acids. Per the germline V gene, CDR1 is MNHNY and CDR2 is SVGAGI (reference sequence). This CDR3 reads CASSSTLPTSTGANEKLFF. Here the CDR3 DNA reads TGTGCCAGCAGCTCCACACTACCGACCTCCACAGGGGCTAATGAAAAACTGTTTTTT.

The V gene is TRBV7-2, the J gene TRBJ2-5; no clear D gene. The V end lost 2 bases, the J end lost 0 bases, and 19 bases lay between the germline ends. The CDR3 loop spans 18 amino acids. CDR1 is SGHTA, CDR2 FQGNSA, per germline. The CDR3 region is CASSLSPASAVNQETQYF. The CDR3 DNA reads TGTGCCAGCAGCTTATCTCCTGCCTCTGCGGTAAACCAAGAGACCCAGTACTTC.

The chain couples TRBV28 to TRBJ2-1, with 9 nucleotides matching TRBD1. The CDR3 consists of 14 residues. Germline assignment: CDR1 MDHEN and CDR2 SYDVKM. Germline trimming cut 8 bases from V and 6 bases from J; bases unmatched to any gene: 8. The CDR3 region is CASRRQGGGNEQFF. In nucleotides, the CDR3 is TGTGCCAGCCGCCGACAGGGGGGGGGCAATGAGCAGTTCTTC. Supplemented by reference TRBV28 and TRBJ2-1, the full variable domain reads DVKVTQSSRYLVKRTGEKVFLECVQDMDHENMFWYRQDPGLGLRLIYFSYDVKMKEKGDIPEGYSVSREKKERFSLILESASTNQTSMYLCASRRQGGGNEQFFGPGTRLTVL.

CDR3 nucleotide sequence: TGTGCCAGCAGTTACTACGGTGAGCAGTTCTTC. It yields the protein CASSYYGEQFF. The chain employs TRBV6-2 or TRBV6-3 and TRBJ2-1; D remains ambiguous. V lost 1 base, J lost 9 bases, and 4 bases lay in between. Germline CDR1 MNHEY, CDR2 SVGEGT. This CDR3 has 11 amino acids.

The V gene is TRBV19, the J gene TRBJ1-2; tentatively, D is TRBD1 (6 bases). Trimming took 6 bases from V and 0 from J, leaving 14 bases between them. Germline CDR1 and CDR2: LNHDA and SQIVND (reference sequence). This CDR3 is 15 amino acids long. Here the CDR3 reads CASRGDTGANYGYTF. CDR3 nucleotides: TGTGCCAGTAGGGGGGACACGGGCGCTAACTATGGCTACACCTTC.

The rearrangement links TRBV5-5 to TRBJ2-3; D is perhaps TRBD1 (6 bases). Germline loops: CDR1 SGHKS, CDR2 YYEKEE (reference sequence). V was shortened by 0 bases and J by 1 base, with 12 bases between the two germline ends. The CDR3 covers 16 residues. The CDR3 spells CASSLGTGQGTDTQYF. The CDR3 bases are TGTGCCAGCAGCTTGGGGACGGGACAAGGCACAGATACGCAGTATTTT.

The J gene is TRBJ2-5, the V gene TRBV6-5; D is uncertain. This CDR3 comprises 14 residues. Trimming removed 0 bases from V and 4 bases from J, with 9 bases in between. In germline, CDR1 is MNHEY, CDR2 SVGAGI. The CDR3 nucleotides are TGTGCCAGCAGTTACTCTGGGCCTCCAGAGACCCAGTACTTC. This sequence encodes CASSYSGPPETQYF.

The chain couples TRBV7-9 to TRBJ1-2, with TRBD1 identical over 11 bases. This CDR3 region has 14 residues. The ends lost 3 bases at V and 7 bases at J; junction bases unmatched: 4. The germline V gene has CDR1 SEHNR and CDR2 FQNEAQ (reference sequence). The CDR3 nucleotides are TGTGCCAGCAGCTTCGGACAGGGGGCGGGTGGCTACACCTTC. Translated, it gives CASSFGQGAGGYTF.

The chain combines TRBV4-1 with TRBJ2-3; no definite D call. Germline V gives CDR1 MGHRA, CDR2 YSYEKL. V was shortened by 1 base and J by 4 bases, with 9 bases between the two germline ends. CDR3 size: 14 residues. The CDR3 here is CASSQARPPDTQYF. In nucleotides, the CDR3 is TGCGCCAGCAGCCAAGCCCGTCCCCCAGATACGCAGTATTTT.

The chain employs TRBV19 and TRBJ1-5; D might be TRBD1 (6 bases). This CDR3 is 16 amino acids long. The germline V and J ends were trimmed by 5 bases and 1 base, with 15 bases remaining between them. Germline values: CDR1 LNHDA, CDR2 SQIVND (reference sequence). The CDR3 sequence is CASSLRGSWSNQPQHF. The CDR3 DNA sequence: TGTGCCAGTAGTCTAAGGGGGTCATGGAGCAATCAGCCCCAGCATTTT.

The rearrangement uses TRBV11-2 and TRBJ2-1, with 10 bases that match TRBD2. Trimming at V came to 6 bases and at J to 5 bases, leaving 10 bases not matched to a gene. The CDR3 covers 16 residues. Germline CDR1 and CDR2: SGHAT and FQNNGV. CDR3 in DNA: TGTGCCAGCAGGGAGCGGGGACTAGCGTCCCACAATGAGCAGTTCTTC. This translates into CASRERGLASHNEQFF.

This clone was picked up one time. This chain joins TRBV7-2 and TRBJ2-1; a possible D gene is TRBD2 (5 bases). The CDR3 has 15 amino acids. Germline V gene data show CDR1 as SGHTA and CDR2 as FQGNSA. Trimming stripped 3 bases from V and 5 bases from J, with 14 bases between. The CDR3 coding sequence is TGTGCCAGCAGCTTCAGTAGGAGCGGCAACAATGAGCAGTTCTTC. Translated, it gives CASSFSRSGNNEQFF.

The rearrangement joins TRBV27 to TRBJ2-7; unclear D gene. Germline CDR1 MNHEY, CDR2 SMNVEV (reference sequence). V lost 1 base and J lost 4, with 8 bases in between. This CDR3 has 13 amino acids. CDR3 sequence: CASSLLGPYEQYF. The CDR3 DNA follows: TGTGCCAGCAGTTTATTGGGCCCTTACGAGCAGTACTTC.

This chain joins TRBV3-1 (or the pseudogene TRBV3-2) and TRBJ1-2; D is possibly TRBD1 (5 bases). Deletions cut 1 base from V and 6 bases from J, with 12 bases between. This CDR3 spans 14 amino acids. Germline V gives CDR1 LGHDT, CDR2 YNNKEL (reference sequence). CDR3 nucleotides: TGTGCCAGCAGCCAAGTCGGGGGGTTTAATGGCTACACCTTC. Its translation: CASSQVGGFNGYTF.